This T cell receptor beta chain was identified during a study of blood T cells in healthy people across ages. Study-wide results and limits: It was found that TCR beta diversity correlated strongly with the percentage of naive T cells.

The count of this clonotype is one. Antigen unknown. A second about 7 to 12 cycle PCR used barcoded and J-beta primers. TCRdb re-derived calls from the 5' RACE reads in MiXCR, one entry per CDR3 protein. The data show hundreds of thousands of distinct CDR3 sequences, 58% seen once. This receptor was identified in a man under 40 in good health. Specimen: blood.

This chain's CDR3 is CASSLNRVNQPQHF. The DNA for the CDR3 is TGCGCCAGCAGCCTAAACAGGGTCAATCAGCCCCAGCATTTT. V gene TRBV5-1 combines with J gene TRBJ1-5, with TRBD1 as a possible D gene (6 bases). CDR1 is SGHRS, CDR2 YFSETQ, per germline. V was cut by 4 bases and J by 3 bases, with 11 bases left in between. The CDR3 length is 14 residues.